The rows below give T cell receptor beta chains drawn from one sample of a study of post-analysis software for immune sequencing data. TCRdb redid the calling of the PCR reads with MiXCR, one entry per CDR3 protein. Here the sample spans about 200,000 distinct CDR3 sequences, 25% to 30% being singletons. Sequenced sample: blood. The source is a girl younger than 18 with multiple sclerosis. The CDR3 runs from the conserved cysteine through the conserved F or W. D genes are given only for firm matches. Size tells how often a clone was seen (once, few, many) or the class of an expanded clone, and some rows leave it out.

V gene,D gene,J gene,clone size,CDR3 length,CDR3 DNA,CDR3 protein
TRBV24-1,.,TRBJ2-3,few,14,TGTGCCACCAGTGCGGCGGCTAGCACAGATACGCAGTATTTT,CATSAAASTDTQYF
TRBV6-6,TRBD2,TRBJ2-7,few,14,TGTGCCAGCGGACGGCTCGGGACTAAATACGAGCAGTACTTC,CASGRLGTKYEQYF
TRBV28,.,TRBJ2-3,few,16,TGTGCCAGCAGTCTGGGGACTCGCCTCGATCCAGATACGCAGTATTTT,CASSLGTRLDPDTQYF
TRBV13,.,TRBJ1-1,few,14,TGTGCCAGCAGCTTCGACGTCATGAACACTGAAGCTTTCTTT,CASSFDVMNTEAFF
TRBV6-5,.,TRBJ1-2,many,13,TGTGCCAGCAGTTATGGTTTGGGCTATGGCTACACCTTC,CASSYGLGYGYTF
TRBV7-9,TRBD1,TRBJ1-1,.,14,TGTGCCAGCAGTCCCACAGGGGGCCTAGCTGAAGCTTTCTTT,CASSPTGGLAEAFF
TRBV6-1,TRBD2,TRBJ2-3,many,17,TGTGCCAGCAGCCGAACCCCTCTAGCGGGAGTGGCAGATACGCAGTATTTT,CASSRTPLAGVADTQYF
TRBV28,.,TRBJ2-2,.,14,TGTGCCAGCCACCAAGACACCTACACCGGGGAGCTGTTTTTT,CASHQDTYTGELFF
TRBV3-1,TRBD1,TRBJ2-5,many,15,TGTGCCAGCAGCCACCCCGGGACAGCCCAAGAGACCCAGTACTTC,CASSHPGTAQETQYF
TRBV20-1,.,TRBJ2-5,.,11,TGCAGTTGGTGGGGCCCGGAGACCCAGTACTTC,CSWWGPETQYF
TRBV12-3/TRBV12-4,TRBD2,TRBJ2-5,few,16,TGTGCCAGCAGTCCAGAGTCTAGCGGGAGGGAAGAGACCCAGTACTTC,CASSPESSGREETQYF
TRBV10-3,.,TRBJ2-5,few,15,TGTGCCATCAGTGAAGTAGAGGGGTCCGGGGAGACCCAGTACTTC,CAISEVEGSGETQYF
TRBV20-1,TRBD2,TRBJ2-5,.,16,TGCAGTGCTAGTAGGACTAGCGGGAGGAGAGGGGAGACCCAGTACTTC,CSASRTSGRRGETQYF
TRBV20-1,.,TRBJ2-1,.,16,TGCAGTGCTAGGGCCACTAGGGGGGCCCTCTACAATGAGCAGTTCTTC,CSARATRGALYNEQFF
TRBV29-1,.,TRBJ1-2,few,14,TGCAGCGTTGAGGCGACTGAAGGGGACTATGGCTACACCTTC,CSVEATEGDYGYTF
TRBV28,.,TRBJ1-5,.,16,TGTGCCAGCAGTTTCGGCATGGCGCCAGGGGATCAGCCCCTGCATTTT,CASSFGMAPGDQPLHF
TRBV9,TRBD1,TRBJ1-4,few,15,TGTGCCAGCAGCGCCCGGACAGGGGCGGGAGGAAAACTGTTTTTT,CASSARTGAGGKLFF
TRBV18,.,TRBJ2-6,.,17,TGTGCCAGCTCTTACATCACAAGCGTGTCTGGGGCCAACGTCCTGACTTTC,CASSYITSVSGANVLTF
TRBV19,.,TRBJ2-5,.,13,TGTGCCAGTAGTAAACAGGGAGGGAAGACCCAGTACTTC,CASSKQGGKTQYF
TRBV7-9,.,TRBJ1-4,.,14,TGTGCCAGCAGCTTGGGGAGCGATAATGAAAAACTGTTTTTT,CASSLGSDNEKLFF
TRBV28,.,TRBJ2-7,.,13,TGTGCCAGCAAATGGAAGGGACACTACGAGCAGTACTTC,CASKWKGHYEQYF
TRBV6-5,.,TRBJ2-1,many,15,TGTGCCAGCAGTGGACGGCGAAGCTCCTACAATGAGCAGTTCTTC,CASSGRRSSYNEQFF
TRBV5-1,.,TRBJ2-5,.,13,TGCGCCAGCAGTATCCCGGGGCGGGTGACCCAGTACTTC,CASSIPGRVTQYF
TRBV12-3/TRBV12-4,TRBD1,TRBJ2-5,many,17,TGTGCCAGCAGCGCTCCTCCCTACGGACAGGGCGGAGAGACCCAGTACTTC,CASSAPPYGQGGETQYF
TRBV27,TRBD1,TRBJ2-5,many,15,TGTGCCAGCAGTTTGGGAACAGGGGGCGTGGAGACCCAGTACTTC,CASSLGTGGVETQYF
TRBV2,.,TRBJ2-1,few,13,TGTGCCAGCAGGGGGGATAAGGGCAATGAGCAGTTCTTC,CASRGDKGNEQFF
TRBV27,.,TRBJ1-1,.,13,TGTGCCAGCAGTTTAGGGAGCTGGACTGAAGCTTTCTTT,CASSLGSWTEAFF
TRBV6-2/TRBV6-3,TRBD2,TRBJ2-3,few,16,TGTGCCAGCAGTTACTCGAGGACTAGCGGGGCGGATACGCAGTATTTT,CASSYSRTSGADTQYF
TRBV20-1,TRBD1,TRBJ2-4,.,15,TGCAGTGCTACCACAGGGGCCGGGACCAAAAACATTCAGTACTTC,CSATTGAGTKNIQYF
TRBV7-7,.,TRBJ2-1,many,14,TGTGCCAGCAGACCCCTGAGCTCCTACAATGAGCAGTTCTTC,CASRPLSSYNEQFF
TRBV25-1,TRBD2,TRBJ2-1,.,15,TGTGCCAGCAGTGACTCGGGACTAGCGAACAATGAGCAGTTCTTC,CASSDSGLANNEQFF
TRBV7-8,TRBD2,TRBJ2-7,many,16,TGTGCCAGCAGCCCAAGACTAGCGGGGGTCTCCTACGAGCAGTACTTC,CASSPRLAGVSYEQYF
TRBV7-9,TRBD1,TRBJ2-5,many,15,TGTGCCAGCAGCTGGGGACAGGGGATGGGCGAGACCCAGTACTTC,CASSWGQGMGETQYF
TRBV11-2,TRBD2,TRBJ2-5,many,15,TGTGCCAGCAGCTTCAGGCGGGAGGTTCATAAGACCCAGTACTTC,CASSFRREVHKTQYF
TRBV20-1,.,TRBJ1-6,few,14,TGCAGTGCTAGTAAAGGTGGTATGGATTCACCCCTCCACTTT,CSASKGGMDSPLHF
TRBV28,.,TRBJ1-5,.,16,TGTGCCAGCACTCGAGGGACGGGACACAGAGTCCAGCCCCAGCATTTT,CASTRGTGHRVQPQHF
TRBV25-1,.,TRBJ2-7,.,13,TGTACCAGCAGTGAAAAGCCCTCGAACGAGCAGTACTTC,CTSSEKPSNEQYF
TRBV18,.,TRBJ1-1,.,13,TGTGTCAGCTCACCTCAGGGGAACACTGAAGCTTTCTTT,CVSSPQGNTEAFF
TRBV25-1,.,TRBJ1-1,.,12,TGTGCCAGCAGTGAATGGTGGGGTGAAGCTTTCTTT,CASSEWWGEAFF
TRBV20-1,TRBD2,TRBJ2-1,many,17,TGCAGTGCTAGAGATCATGGCGGGAGGGCCGGTAGTAATGAGCAGTTCTTC,CSARDHGGRAGSNEQFF
TRBV6-1,TRBD1,TRBJ2-7,few,15,TGTGCCAGCAAAAGGGGACAGGGGGCGAACAACGAGCAGTACTTC,CASKRGQGANNEQYF